Presented here are 32 T cell receptor beta chains from one specimen sequenced in a study of blood T cells in healthy people across ages. A J-beta primer mix and a sample-barcoded 5' primer were used in a second PCR of roughly 6 to 12 cycles. TCRdb re-derived calls from the 5' RACE reads in MiXCR, one entry per CDR3 protein. The sample contains 870,000 or so distinct CDR3 sequences, under 35% of which appear only once. Material: blood. These receptors were obtained from a woman at least 80 years old in good health.

The chain carries TRBV30 and TRBJ2-2; D not certain. The CDR3 extends over 14 amino acids. Trimming took 2 bases from V and 1 from J, leaving 8 bases between them. CDR1 GTSNPN and CDR2 SVGIG come from the germline V gene (reference sequence). The CDR3 protein is CAWSFDGNTGELFF. Here the CDR3 DNA reads TGTGCCTGGAGTTTTGACGGGAACACCGGGGAGCTGTTTTTT.

On this clonotype: A much bigger clone sits one base away, suggesting this may be a read error. The chain is built from TRBV21-1 and TRBJ2-5; TRBD2 is the table's D call, not checked against the DNA. TRBV21-1 has pseudogene status. The CDR3 spans 17 residues. The CDR3 DNA reads as TGTGCCAGCAGCGCCCGGACTAGCGGGGGCGTTCGAGAGACCCAGTACTTC. This codes for CASSARTSGGVRETQYF.

This clonotype was picked up many times. This chain joins TRBV11-2 and TRBJ2-7; D remains ambiguous. The CDR3 is made up of 14 amino acids. V lost 4 bases, J lost 0 bases, and 10 bases lay in between. Germline V gene lookup returns CDR1 SGHAT and CDR2 FQNNGV. The CDR3 reads CASSSDQSSYEQYF. CDR3 sequence (DNA): TGTGCCAGCAGCTCAGATCAAAGCTCCTACGAGCAGTACTTC.

The genes are TRBV4-1 and TRBJ1-1; D is perhaps TRBD1 (5 bases). The CDR3 covers 16 residues. Germline V CDR1 and CDR2: MGHRA, YSYEKL. V was clipped by 1 base and J by 4 bases, with 16 bases between them. The CDR3 reads CASSQGMEGISTEAFF. Written as DNA, the CDR3 is TGCGCCAGCAGCCAAGGTATGGAGGGGATCAGCACTGAAGCTTTCTTT.

This clonotype was detected many times. The chain has TRBV12-3 or TRBV12-4 and TRBJ1-2, with 9 bases lining up with TRBD1. The length of the CDR3 is 17 residues. Trimming took 1 base from V and 4 from J; bases not matched to a gene: 10. Here the CDR3 DNA reads TGTGCCAGCAGTTTAGGGACAGGGGACCTCAACTTCTATGGCTACACCTTC. Translating gives CASSLGTGDLNFYGYTF.

Comment on this clonotype: Possible read error: a much larger clone is one base away. This chain connects TRBV7-2 to TRBJ2-1; possibly TRBD1 for D (5 bases). This CDR3 has 15 amino acids. Deletions cut 1 base from V and 7 bases from J, with 14 bases between. Germline V CDR1 and CDR2: SGHTA, FQGNSA. DNA for the CDR3: TGTACCAGCAGCTTAGGACAGACATATAGAAATGAGCAGTTCTTC. It encodes CTSSLGQTYRNEQFF. The full variable domain, completed using reference TRBV7-2 and TRBJ2-1, is GAGVSQSPSNKVTEKGKDVELRCDPISGHTALYWYRQSLGQGLEFLIYFQGNSAPDKSGLPSDRFSAERTGGSVSTLTIQRTQQEDSAVYLCTSSLGQTYRNEQFFGPGTRLTVL.

The chain combines TRBV6-2 or TRBV6-3 with TRBJ2-7; tentatively, D is TRBD1 (6 bases). Trimming shortened V by 8 bases and J by 4 bases, and 12 bases separated the two germline ends. Germline V gives CDR1 MNHEY, CDR2 SVGEGT. The CDR3 spans 12 residues. The CDR3 sequence is CASAHGTYEQYF. The CDR3 coding sequence is TGTGCCAGCGCGCATGGGACATACGAGCAGTACTTC.

As to this clonotype: A read error may be the cause here, since a much bigger clone is one base away. The rearrangement joins TRBV7-9 to TRBJ2-5, with TRBD2 matching 10 bases. J lost 5 bases, V lost 6 bases, and 9 bases had no gene match. CDR3 length: 15 amino acids. Germline V gene lookup returns CDR1 SEHNR and CDR2 FQNEAQ (reference sequence). The CDR3 region is CASRVTSGVRETQYF. The DNA for the CDR3 is TGTGCCAGCAGAGTTACTAGCGGGGTCCGTGAGACCCAGTACTTC.

This clonotype was found many times. This chain joins TRBV6-2 or TRBV6-3 and TRBJ1-1; TRBD1 matches 9 bases. This CDR3 has 14 amino acids. CDR1 and CDR2 (germline): MNHEY, SVGEGT. The J segment lost 4 bases and the V segment lost 6 bases, leaving 6 bases of the junction unmatched. CDR3 sequence reads: CASSLRQGGTEAFF. Written as DNA, the CDR3 is TGTGCCAGCAGCCTCAGACAGGGGGGCACTGAAGCTTTCTTT.

The chain recombines TRBV27 with TRBJ2-1, with D unclear. The V gene lost 7 bases and the J gene lost 7 bases, with 11 bases spanning the gap. The germline CDR1 and CDR2 sequences are MNHEY and SMNVEV (reference sequence). The CDR3 sequence is 12 residues long. The CDR3 region has the DNA TGTGCCAGCACCTCTAGGATAAATGAGCAGTTCTTC. Translating it yields CASTSRINEQFF.

In its sample, this clonotype was seen a few times. A much larger clone lies one base from this, so it may be a read error. The rearrangement links TRBV7-2 to TRBJ2-5; tentative D call: TRBD2 (6 bases). The CDR3 extends over 14 amino acids. Germline assignment: CDR1 SGHTA and CDR2 FQGNSA. V lost 6 bases and J 2 bases, leaving 13 bases between the germline ends. As DNA, the CDR3 is TGTGCCAGCAGGAAGGCCGGGAGACAAGAGACCCAGTACTTC. It translates to CASRKAGRQETQYF.

The table lists this clonotype with many counts. V and J are TRBV12-3 or TRBV12-4 and TRBJ2-3; 9 nucleotides match TRBD1. This CDR3 has 18 residues. J lost 0 bases, V lost 2 bases, and 9 bases had no gene match. In DNA, the CDR3 is TGTGCCAGCAGTTTAAGGACAGGGGCGTTTCGAAGCACAGATACGCAGTATTTT. The encoded protein is CASSLRTGAFRSTDTQYF.

In regard to this clonotype: This clone may be a read error of a much larger clone one base away. The chain couples TRBV24-1 to TRBJ2-1; TRBD2 is a possible D gene (6 bases). Germline assignment: CDR1 KGHDR and CDR2 SFDVKD. This CDR3 contains 15 residues. The V and J ends lost 2 bases and 7 bases respectively, with 14 bases between them. CDR3 DNA: TGTGCCACCAGTGATTGGGCTAGCGACGGGAATGAGCAGTTCTTC. Translating gives CATSDWASDGNEQFF.

This clonotype came up many times. The chain joins TRBV9 to TRBJ2-1, with D possibly matching TRBD1 (7 bases). Germline V gene lookup returns CDR1 SGDLS and CDR2 YYNGEE. Trimming pared 3 bases from V and 3 bases from J, leaving 34 bases between. The CDR3 covers 22 residues. The CDR3 here is CASSARRSARDSQGTVYNEQFF. CDR3 nucleotide sequence: TGTGCCAGCAGCGCCCGTAGATCCGCCCGGGACTCACAAGGGACAGTCTACAATGAGCAGTTCTTC.

The chain recombines TRBV7-2 with TRBJ2-1, with 15 bases fitting TRBD2. CDR1 is SGHTA, CDR2 FQGNSA, per germline. The CDR3 is 16 amino acids. V dropped 5 bases and J dropped 8; count of bases not matched to a gene: 7. The CDR3 nucleotides read TGTGCCAGCAGCCCGGGGACTAGCGGGGGGATATATGAGCAGTTCTTC. Translation gives CASSPGTSGGIYEQFF.

This clonotype turned up a few times. The rearrangement joins TRBV6-1 to TRBJ1-1, with D perhaps matching TRBD1 (5 bases). This CDR3 spans 15 amino acids. V was cut by 2 bases and J by 0 bases, with 10 bases left in between. Germline CDR1 and CDR2: MNHNS and SASEGT. CDR3: CASSEWGGVNTEAFF. In DNA form, the CDR3 reads TGTGCCAGCAGTGAATGGGGGGGGGTGAACACTGAAGCTTTCTTT.

The CDR3 loop reads CASRTREALNEKLFF. The CDR3 nucleotides read TGTGCCAGCAGAACCCGAGAGGCTCTAAATGAAAAACTGTTTTTT. V is TRBV7-9 and J is TRBJ1-4; D uncertain. The CDR3 extends over 15 amino acids. Germline lookup yields CDR1 SEHNR and CDR2 FQNEAQ (reference sequence). V was pared by 6 bases and J by 5 bases, with 16 bases between.

The sample holds one count of this clonotype. This sequence joins TRBV7-2 and TRBJ1-6; perhaps TRBD1 as D (5 bases). V was cut by 2 bases and J by 9 bases, with 14 bases left in between. Germline V gives CDR1 SGHTA, CDR2 FQGNSA. This CDR3 comprises 15 residues. The CDR3 sequence is CASSLFRTGGSPLHF. As DNA, the CDR3 is TGTGCCAGCAGCTTATTCCGGACGGGGGGTTCACCCCTCCACTTT.

This clonotype came up many times. The chain combines TRBV20-1 with TRBJ2-1; the D call may be TRBD1 or TRBD2 (7 bases each). The CDR3 covers 17 residues. CDR1 DFQATT and CDR2 SNEGSKA come from the germline V gene (reference sequence). V was pared by 4 bases and J by 3 bases, with 22 bases between. The CDR3 DNA follows: TGCAGTGCTAAGGAAGGAAAACAGGGGAGGGTCTACAATGAGCAGTTCTTC. It translates to CSAKEGKQGRVYNEQFF.

This clonotype was observed a handful of times. The V and J genes are TRBV6-5 and TRBJ2-1; D may be TRBD1 (6 bases). The J call may not be correct, given that the DNA end is closer to TRBJ2-7. Germline CDR1 reads MNHEY; CDR2 reads SVGAGI. The CDR3 has 15 amino acids. Here the CDR3 DNA reads TGTGCCAGCAGTTATTACAGGGTCTCCTACAATGAGCAGTACTTC. This encodes CASSYYRVSYNEQYF.

This clonotype was counted only a few times. The genes are TRBV29-1 and TRBJ2-7; unclear D gene. The CDR3 totals 13 residues. Trimming removed 4 bases at V and 2 bases at J, with 12 bases between. Germline CDR1 is SQVTM and CDR2 is ANQGSEA. In DNA form, the CDR3 reads TGCAGCGTTGTACTTTGGGCCCCCTACGAGCAGTACTTC. Amino acid sequence: CSVVLWAPYEQYF.

In its sample, this clonotype was seen a few times. V gene TRBV28 combines with J gene TRBJ1-5, with D unclear. The V end was cut by 10 bases, the J end by 6 bases, with 16 bases between. Germline-derived CDR1 and CDR2 are MDHEN and SYDVKM. The CDR3 is made up of 13 amino acids. CDR3 sequence (DNA): TGTGCCACCTCCCGGGTCTTCGGTCAGCCCCAGCATTTT. Protein product: CATSRVFGQPQHF.

This clonotype has just a few counts. The chain links TRBV19 to TRBJ2-1; no reliable D call. V was clipped by 6 bases and J by 0 bases, with 15 bases between them. Germline lookup yields CDR1 LNHDA and CDR2 SQIVND (reference sequence). The CDR3 consists of 16 residues. CDR3 region: CASSVFITDSYNEQFF. The CDR3 DNA is TGTGCCAGTAGCGTATTTATAACTGACTCCTACAATGAGCAGTTCTTC. The entire variable domain, with the rest obtained from reference TRBV19 and TRBJ2-1, is as follows: DGGITQSPKYLFRKEGQNVTLSCEQNLNHDAMYWYRQDPGQGLRLIYYSQIVNDFQKGDIAEGYSVSREKKESFPLTVTSAQKNPTAFYLCASSVFITDSYNEQFFGPGTRLTVL.

Ten or more counts support this clonotype. The J gene is TRBJ1-5, the V gene TRBV25-1, with TRBD1 matching 11 bases. V dropped 1 base and J dropped 4; count of bases not matched to a gene: 3. The CDR3 is made up of 16 amino acids. The V gene's germline CDR1 is MGHDK and CDR2 SYGVNS. Here the CDR3 DNA reads TGTGCCAGCAGTGAATCGGGGACAGGGGGGAATCAGCCCCAGCATTTT. Amino acid sequence: CASSESGTGGNQPQHF.

V usage is TRBV20-1 and J usage is TRBJ1-2, with D perhaps matching TRBD1 (6 bases). The CDR3 is made up of 12 amino acids. V lost 6 bases, J lost 8 bases, and 16 bases lay in between. Germline CDR1 DFQATT, CDR2 SNEGSKA (reference sequence). CDR3 loop: CSALRDGGGYTF. The CDR3 nucleotides are TGCAGTGCGCTCAGGGATGGGGGCGGCTACACCTTC.

This clonotype came up many times. V gene TRBV12-3 or TRBV12-4 combines with J gene TRBJ1-1, with a weak D call TRBD1 (6 bases). V was shortened by 6 bases and J by 2 bases, with 16 bases between the two germline ends. The CDR3 contains 15 residues. The CDR3: CASRGPTGINTEAFF. The CDR3, as DNA: TGTGCCAGCAGGGGGCCGACAGGAATAAACACTGAAGCTTTCTTT.

The V call is TRBV11-2, the J call TRBJ2-3, with TRBD2 identical over 8 bases. The CDR3 extends over 17 amino acids. CDR1 and CDR2 (germline): SGHAT, FQNNGV. V was clipped by 5 bases and J by 6 bases; unmatched bases: 16. The CDR3, as DNA: TGTGCCAGCAGCCGCCGATTTAGCGGGACCCTTGGGGATACGCAGTATTTT. Its translation is CASSRRFSGTLGDTQYF.

This clonotype was recorded many times. This chain joins TRBV6-2 or TRBV6-3 and TRBJ1-2; D unclear. V lost 5 bases, J lost 6 bases, and 7 bases lay in between. The CDR3 length is 11 residues. In germline, CDR1 is MNHEY, CDR2 SVGEGT. The CDR3 loop is CASSRRDGYTF. The CDR3 coding sequence is TGTGCCAGCAGTCGGAGGGATGGCTACACCTTC.

This clonotype was detected a few times. A much larger clone is a single base away; this may be a read error. The chain joins TRBV20-1 to TRBJ2-7, with D hard to call. Germline V CDR1 and CDR2: DFQATT, SNEGSKA (reference sequence). V dropped 7 bases and J dropped 1 base, with 17 bases sitting between them. The CDR3 is made up of 14 amino acids. CDR3: CSVTDPIRSYEQYF. Here the CDR3 DNA reads TGCAGTGTTACTGACCCGATAAGGTCCTACGAGCAGTACTTC.

The sample holds many counts of this clonotype. The chain recombines TRBV20-1 with TRBJ2-1; 8 bases map to TRBD2. V shed 6 bases and J 4 bases; nucleotides not matched to a gene: 8. Germline CDR1 and CDR2: DFQATT and SNEGSKA (reference sequence). This CDR3 region has 14 residues. CDR3 sequence: CSATGGEDYNEQFF. CDR3 in DNA: TGCAGTGCCACCGGGGGGGAAGATTACAATGAGCAGTTCTTC.

This clonotype showed up just a few times. Given a much more abundant clone one base away, this may be a read error. The genes are TRBV6-5 and TRBJ2-1; D might be TRBD2 (5 bases). V shed 2 bases and J shed 2 bases, with 10 bases lying between them. CDR1 MNHEY and CDR2 SVGAGI come from the germline V gene. CDR3 length: 15 amino acids. The CDR3 protein is CASSYTGSPYNEQFF. CDR3 nucleotide sequence: TGTGCCAGCAGTTACACGGGGTCCCCCTACAATGAGCAGTTCTTC.

On this clonotype itself: Possible read error: a much larger clone is one base away. CDR3 nucleotide sequence: TGTGCCAGCAGTGGAGCGGGGGGGGACTATGGCTACACCTTC. Amino acid sequence: CASSGAGGDYGYTF. The V and J genes are TRBV6-1 and TRBJ1-2, with D tentatively TRBD1 (5 bases). This CDR3 is 14 amino acids long. Germline assignment: CDR1 MNHNS and CDR2 SASEGT. V lost 4 bases and J lost 3, with 12 bases in between.